This T cell receptor (beta chain) was captured by sequencing in a study of T cell responses to AZD1222 COVID-19 vaccine. CDR3 length: 17 residues. V lost 0 bases and J lost 6, with 18 bases in between. Germline CDR1 MNHEY, CDR2 SMNVEV (reference sequence). Produced via immunoSEQ multiplex PCR; TCRdb's table is partial and in-frame only. This table holds 75,000 to 85,000 clones, about nine tenths found once. Overall study findings and caveats: Possibly, clonal diversity was underestimated; donors were largely white British and included more females. Repertoires were collected only later (after the peak T cell response had occurred). Seropositive at baseline were only a handful of AZD1222 recipients. As reported, nearly half of all spike-specific TCRs target variant regions that are unmutated.

About this clone: The target antigen is unknown.

This sequence was found in an adult who received the AZD1222 COVID-19 vaccine. Sequences were derived from peripheral blood, sampled 28 days after the second AZD1222 dose. The J gene is TRBJ2-4, the V gene TRBV27; no firm D call. The CDR3 reads CASSLSKTSSKGNIQYF. In DNA form, the CDR3 reads TGTGCCAGCAGTTTATCGAAGACTTCCTCTAAAGGAAACATTCAGTACTTC.